Described below is a single T cell receptor (beta chain) sequence and its context. Assay: immunoSEQ multiplex PCR; the TCRdb copy retains only in-frame clones and omits some. The top ten hold less than 6% of the sample, which has roughly 330,000 clones, 80% to 90% seen once. These data are taken from a study of blood T cell repertoires in COVID-19. V was pared by 2 bases and J by 9 bases, with 7 bases of the junction left unmatched. The CDR3 sequence is 15 residues long. CDR1 and CDR2 from the germline V gene are SGHVS and FQNEAQ. The source is a woman aged 25 to 39 who had recovered from COVID-19. Material for sequencing was PBMCs or T cells enriched from blood (not recorded which). The chain has TRBV7-8 and TRBJ2-1, with 10 bases aligning to TRBD2. The CDR3 nucleotides are TGTGCCAGCAGCTTAAGCGGGGGGGCCTTCGGTGAGCAGTTCTTC. Its protein is CASSLSGGAFGEQFF.